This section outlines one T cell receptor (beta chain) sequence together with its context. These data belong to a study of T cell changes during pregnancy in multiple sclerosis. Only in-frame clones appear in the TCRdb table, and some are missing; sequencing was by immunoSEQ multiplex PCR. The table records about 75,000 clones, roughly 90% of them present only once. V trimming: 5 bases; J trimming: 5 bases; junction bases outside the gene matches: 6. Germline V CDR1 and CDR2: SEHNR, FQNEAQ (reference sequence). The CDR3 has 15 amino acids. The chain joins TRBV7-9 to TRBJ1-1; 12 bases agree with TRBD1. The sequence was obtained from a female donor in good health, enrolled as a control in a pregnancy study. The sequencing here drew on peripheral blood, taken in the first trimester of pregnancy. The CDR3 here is CASSPGTGGVTEAFF. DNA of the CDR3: TGTGCCAGCAGCCCCGGGACAGGGGGCGTAACTGAAGCTTTCTTT.